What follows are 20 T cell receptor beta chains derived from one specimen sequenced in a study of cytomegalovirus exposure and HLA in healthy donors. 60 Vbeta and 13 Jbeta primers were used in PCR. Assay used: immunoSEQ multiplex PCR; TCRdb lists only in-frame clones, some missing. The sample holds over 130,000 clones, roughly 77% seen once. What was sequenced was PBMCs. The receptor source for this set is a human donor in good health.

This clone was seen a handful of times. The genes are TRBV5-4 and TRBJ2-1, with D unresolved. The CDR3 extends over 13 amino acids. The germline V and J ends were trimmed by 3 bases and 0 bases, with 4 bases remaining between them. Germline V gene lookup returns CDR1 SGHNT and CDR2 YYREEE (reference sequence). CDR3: CASSSSSYNEQFF. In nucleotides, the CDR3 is TGTGCCAGCAGCTCCAGCTCCTACAATGAGCAGTTCTTC.

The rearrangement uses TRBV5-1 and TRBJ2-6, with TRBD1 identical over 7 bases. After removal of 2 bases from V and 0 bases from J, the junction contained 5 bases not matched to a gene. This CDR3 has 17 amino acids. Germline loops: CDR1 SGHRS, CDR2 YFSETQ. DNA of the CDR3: TGCGCCAGCAGCTTCGGGACAGACTACTCTGGGGCCAACGTCCTGACTTTC. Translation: CASSFGTDYSGANVLTF.

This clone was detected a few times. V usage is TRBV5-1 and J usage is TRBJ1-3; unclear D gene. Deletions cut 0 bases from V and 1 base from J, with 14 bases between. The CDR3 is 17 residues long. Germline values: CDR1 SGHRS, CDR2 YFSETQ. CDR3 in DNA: TGCGCCAGCAGCTTGGCCTGGGGTAGCGAGTCTGGAAACACCATATATTTT. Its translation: CASSLAWGSESGNTIYF.

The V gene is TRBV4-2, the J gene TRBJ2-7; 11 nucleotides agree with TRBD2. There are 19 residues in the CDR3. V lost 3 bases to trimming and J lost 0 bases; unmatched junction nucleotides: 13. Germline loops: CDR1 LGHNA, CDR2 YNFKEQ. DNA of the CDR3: TGTGCCAGCAGCCAGTTTATCGGGCTAGCGGGGGGATTCTCCTACGAGCAGTACTTC. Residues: CASSQFIGLAGGFSYEQYF.

The CDR3 reads CASSLFFSNEQFF. The CDR3 DNA reads as TGTGCCAGCAGCTTATTTTTTAGCAATGAGCAGTTCTTC. J is TRBJ2-1 and V is TRBV7-3; no clear D. The V end lost 2 bases, the J end lost 6 bases, and 8 bases lay between the germline ends. The CDR3 runs 13 residues. Germline V gene data show CDR1 as SGHTA and CDR2 as FQGTGA.

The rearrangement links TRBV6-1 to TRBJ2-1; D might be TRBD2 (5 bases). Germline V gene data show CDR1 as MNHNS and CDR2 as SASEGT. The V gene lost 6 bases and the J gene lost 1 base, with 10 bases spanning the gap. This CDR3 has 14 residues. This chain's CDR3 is CASSRDLSYNEQFF. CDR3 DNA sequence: TGTGCCAGCAGCCGGGATCTTTCCTACAATGAGCAGTTCTTC.

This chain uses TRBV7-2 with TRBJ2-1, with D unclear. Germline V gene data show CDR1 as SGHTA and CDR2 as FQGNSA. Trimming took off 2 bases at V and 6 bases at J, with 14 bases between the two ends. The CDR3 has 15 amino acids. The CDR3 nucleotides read TGTGCCAGCAGCTTAAAAACCCCACCGGGCAATGAGCAGTTCTTC. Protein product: CASSLKTPPGNEQFF.

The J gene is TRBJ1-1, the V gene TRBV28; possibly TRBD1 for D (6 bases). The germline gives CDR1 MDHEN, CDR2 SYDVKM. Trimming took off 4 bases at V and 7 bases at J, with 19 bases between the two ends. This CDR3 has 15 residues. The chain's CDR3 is CASSYPAGGGGEAFF. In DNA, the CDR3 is TGTGCCAGCAGTTACCCCGCCGGGGGCGGGGGTGAAGCTTTCTTT.

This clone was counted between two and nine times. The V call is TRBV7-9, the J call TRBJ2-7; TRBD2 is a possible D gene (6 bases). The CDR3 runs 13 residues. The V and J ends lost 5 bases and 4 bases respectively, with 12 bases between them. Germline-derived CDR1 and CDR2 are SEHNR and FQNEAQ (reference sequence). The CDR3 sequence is CASSPLGGYEQYF. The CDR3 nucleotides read TGTGCCAGCAGCCCCCTGGGGGGTTACGAGCAGTACTTC.

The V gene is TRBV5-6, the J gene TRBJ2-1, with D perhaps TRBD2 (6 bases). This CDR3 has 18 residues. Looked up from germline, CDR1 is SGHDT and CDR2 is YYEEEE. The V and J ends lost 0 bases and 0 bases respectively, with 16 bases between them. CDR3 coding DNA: TGTGCCAGCAGCTTGGGTGGGACTCCCCTTTCCTCCTACAATGAGCAGTTCTTC. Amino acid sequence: CASSLGGTPLSSYNEQFF.

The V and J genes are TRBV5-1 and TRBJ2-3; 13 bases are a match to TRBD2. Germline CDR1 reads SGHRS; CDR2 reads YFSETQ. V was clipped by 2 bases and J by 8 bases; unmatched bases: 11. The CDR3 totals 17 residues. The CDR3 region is CASSFTSGGARGSTQYF. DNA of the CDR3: TGCGCCAGCAGCTTCACTAGCGGGGGGGCCCGGGGTTCTACGCAGTATTTT.

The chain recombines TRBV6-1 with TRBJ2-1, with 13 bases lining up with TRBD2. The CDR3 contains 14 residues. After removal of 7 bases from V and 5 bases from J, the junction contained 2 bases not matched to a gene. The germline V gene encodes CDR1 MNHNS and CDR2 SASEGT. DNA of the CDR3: TGTGCCAGCAATGGACTAGCGGGAGACAATGAGCAGTTCTTC. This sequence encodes CASNGLAGDNEQFF.

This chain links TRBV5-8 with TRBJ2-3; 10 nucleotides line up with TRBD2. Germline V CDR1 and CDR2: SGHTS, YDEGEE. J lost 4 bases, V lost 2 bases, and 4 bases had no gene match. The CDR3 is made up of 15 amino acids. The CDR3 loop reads CASSLRSGGADTQYF. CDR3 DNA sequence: TGTGCCAGCAGCTTACGAAGCGGGGGGGCAGATACGCAGTATTTT.

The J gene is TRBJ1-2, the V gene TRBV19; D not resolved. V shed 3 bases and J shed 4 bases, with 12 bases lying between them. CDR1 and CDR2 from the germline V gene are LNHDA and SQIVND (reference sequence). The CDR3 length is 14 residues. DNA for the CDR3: TGTGCCAGTAGTATCCGAGAGGGCTCCTATGGCTACACCTTC. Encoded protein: CASSIREGSYGYTF.

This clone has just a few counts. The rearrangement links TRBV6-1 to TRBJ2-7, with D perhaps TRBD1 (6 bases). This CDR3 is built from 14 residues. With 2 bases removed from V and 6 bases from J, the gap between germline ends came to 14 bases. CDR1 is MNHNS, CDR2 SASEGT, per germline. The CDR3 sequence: CASSETLLGGEQYF. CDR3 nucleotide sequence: TGTGCCAGCAGTGAAACGCTTCTAGGGGGCGAGCAGTACTTC.

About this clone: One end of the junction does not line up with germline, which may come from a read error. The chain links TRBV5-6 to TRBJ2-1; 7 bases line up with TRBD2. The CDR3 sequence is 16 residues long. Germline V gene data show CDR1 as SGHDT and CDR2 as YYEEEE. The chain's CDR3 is CASSSPGGNTYSEQFF. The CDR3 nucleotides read TGTGCCAGCAGCTCCCCGGGGGGAAACACCTACAGTGAGCAGTTCTTC.

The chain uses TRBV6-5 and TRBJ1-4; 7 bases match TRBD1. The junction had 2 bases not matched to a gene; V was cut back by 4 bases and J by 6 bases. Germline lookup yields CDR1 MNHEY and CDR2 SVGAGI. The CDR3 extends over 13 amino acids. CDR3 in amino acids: CASSFDRDEKLFF. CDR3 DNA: TGTGCCAGCAGTTTTGACAGGGATGAAAAACTGTTTTTT.

In DNA, the CDR3 is TGTGCCAGCAGCTTAGCTACAGGGGACGAGCAGTACTTC. It encodes CASSLATGDEQYF. The rearrangement uses TRBV7-9 and TRBJ2-7; 7 bases are shared with TRBD1. The length of the CDR3 is 13 residues. Trimming at V came to 0 bases and at J to 5 bases, leaving 1 base not matched to a gene. Germline V gene sequence: CDR1 SEHNR, CDR2 FQNEAQ (reference sequence). Drawing the rest from reference TRBV7-9 and TRBJ2-7, the complete variable domain is DTGVSQNPRHKITKRGQNVTFRCDPISEHNRLYWYRQTLGQGPEFLTYFQNEAQLEKSRLLSDRFSAERPKGSFSTLEIQRTEQGDSAMYLCASSLATGDEQYFGPGTRLTVT.

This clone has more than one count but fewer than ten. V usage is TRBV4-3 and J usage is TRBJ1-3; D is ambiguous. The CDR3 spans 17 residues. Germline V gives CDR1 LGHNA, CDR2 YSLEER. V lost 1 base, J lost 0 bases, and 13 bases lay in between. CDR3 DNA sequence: TGCGCCAGCAGCCAAGGATCGACATTGAGCTCTGGAAACACCATATATTTT. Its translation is CASSQGSTLSSGNTIYF.

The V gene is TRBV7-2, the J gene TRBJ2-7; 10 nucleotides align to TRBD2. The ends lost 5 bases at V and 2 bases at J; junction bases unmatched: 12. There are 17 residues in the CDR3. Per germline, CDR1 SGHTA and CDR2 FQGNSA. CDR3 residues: CASSPRGSGGAAYEQYF. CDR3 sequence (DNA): TGTGCCAGCAGCCCTAGGGGGAGCGGGGGGGCAGCCTACGAGCAGTACTTC. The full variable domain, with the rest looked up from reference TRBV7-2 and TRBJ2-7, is GAGVSQSPSNKVTEKGKDVELRCDPISGHTALYWYRQSLGQGLEFLIYFQGNSAPDKSGLPSDRFSAERTGGSVSTLTIQRTQQEDSAVYLCASSPRGSGGAAYEQYFGPGTRLTVT.